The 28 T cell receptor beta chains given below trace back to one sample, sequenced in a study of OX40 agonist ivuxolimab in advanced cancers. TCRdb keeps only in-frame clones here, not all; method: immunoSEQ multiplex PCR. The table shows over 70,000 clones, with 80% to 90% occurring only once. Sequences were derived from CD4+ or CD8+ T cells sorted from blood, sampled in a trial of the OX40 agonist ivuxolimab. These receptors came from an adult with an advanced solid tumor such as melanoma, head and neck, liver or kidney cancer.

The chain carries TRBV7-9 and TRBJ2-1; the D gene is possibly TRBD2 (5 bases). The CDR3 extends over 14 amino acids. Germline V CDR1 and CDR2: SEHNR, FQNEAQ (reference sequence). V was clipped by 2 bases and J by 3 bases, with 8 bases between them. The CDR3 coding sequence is TGTGCCAGCAGCTTAATCGGGGACTACAATGAGCAGTTCTTC. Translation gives CASSLIGDYNEQFF. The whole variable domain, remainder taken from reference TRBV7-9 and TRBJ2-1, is DTGVSQNPRHKITKRGQNVTFRCDPISEHNRLYWYRQTLGQGPEFLTYFQNEAQLEKSRLLSDRFSAERPKGSFSTLEIQRTEQGDSAMYLCASSLIGDYNEQFFGPGTRLTVL.

This chain's CDR3 is CASSRSTNEKLFF. CDR3 DNA: TGTGCCAGCAGCCGATCAACTAATGAAAAACTGTTTTTT. V usage is TRBV11-2 and J usage is TRBJ1-4, with unresolved D. The CDR3 loop spans 13 amino acids. Trimming took off 5 bases at V and 0 bases at J, with 4 bases between the two ends. Germline assignment: CDR1 SGHAT and CDR2 FQNNGV.

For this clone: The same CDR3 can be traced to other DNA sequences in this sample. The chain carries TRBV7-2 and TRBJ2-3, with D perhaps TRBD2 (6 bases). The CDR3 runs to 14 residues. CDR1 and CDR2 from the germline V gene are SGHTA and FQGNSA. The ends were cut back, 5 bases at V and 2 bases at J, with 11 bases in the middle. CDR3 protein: CASSLAGTTDTQYF. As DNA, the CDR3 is TGTGCCAGCAGCCTGGCGGGGACCACAGATACGCAGTATTTT. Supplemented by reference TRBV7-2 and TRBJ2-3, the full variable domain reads GAGVSQSPSNKVTEKGKDVELRCDPISGHTALYWYRQSLGQGLEFLIYFQGNSAPDKSGLPSDRFSAERTGGSVSTLTIQRTQQEDSAVYLCASSLAGTTDTQYFGPGTRLTVL.

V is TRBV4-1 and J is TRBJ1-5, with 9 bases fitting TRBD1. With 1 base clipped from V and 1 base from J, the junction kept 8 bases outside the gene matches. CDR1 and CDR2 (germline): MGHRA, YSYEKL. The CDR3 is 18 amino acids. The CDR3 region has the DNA TGCGCCAGCAGCCAAGCCGGGACAGGGACCGAGAGCAATCAGCCCCAGCATTTT. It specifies CASSQAGTGTESNQPQHF.

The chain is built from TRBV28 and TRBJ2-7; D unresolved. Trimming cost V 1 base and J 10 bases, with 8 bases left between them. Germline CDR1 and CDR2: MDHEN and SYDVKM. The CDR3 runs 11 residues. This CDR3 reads CASSLSDRQYF. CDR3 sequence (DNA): TGTGCCAGCAGTTTATCGGACCGCCAGTACTTC. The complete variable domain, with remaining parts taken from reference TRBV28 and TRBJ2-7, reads DVKVTQSSRYLVKRTGEKVFLECVQDMDHENMFWYRQDPGLGLRLIYFSYDVKMKEKGDIPEGYSVSREKKERFSLILESASTNQTSMYLCASSLSDRQYFGPGTRLTVT.

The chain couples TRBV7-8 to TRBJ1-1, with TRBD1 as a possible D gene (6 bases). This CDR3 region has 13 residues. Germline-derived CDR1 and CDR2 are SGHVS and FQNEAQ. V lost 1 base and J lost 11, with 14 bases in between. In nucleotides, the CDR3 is TGTGCCAGCAGCTTAGGACAGGAGTCGCGTGCTTTCTTT. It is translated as CASSLGQESRAFF.

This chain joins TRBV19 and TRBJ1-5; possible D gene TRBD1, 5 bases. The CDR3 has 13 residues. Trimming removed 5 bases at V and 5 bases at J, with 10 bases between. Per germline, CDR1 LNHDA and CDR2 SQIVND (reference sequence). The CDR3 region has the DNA TGTGCCAGTAGTGGGACGGAAGATCAGCCCCAGCATTTT. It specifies CASSGTEDQPQHF.

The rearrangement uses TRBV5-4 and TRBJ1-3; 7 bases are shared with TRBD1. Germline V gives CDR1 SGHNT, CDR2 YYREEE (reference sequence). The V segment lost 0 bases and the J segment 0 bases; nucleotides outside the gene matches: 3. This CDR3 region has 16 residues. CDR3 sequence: CASSLGGTASGNTIYF. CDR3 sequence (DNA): TGTGCCAGCAGCTTGGGTGGGACAGCCTCTGGAAACACCATATATTTT.

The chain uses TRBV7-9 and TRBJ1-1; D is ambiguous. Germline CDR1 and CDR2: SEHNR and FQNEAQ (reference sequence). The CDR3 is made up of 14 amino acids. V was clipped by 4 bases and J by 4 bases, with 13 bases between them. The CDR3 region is CASSYPRVSTEAFF. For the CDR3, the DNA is TGTGCCAGCAGCTACCCGAGGGTTAGCACTGAAGCTTTCTTT.

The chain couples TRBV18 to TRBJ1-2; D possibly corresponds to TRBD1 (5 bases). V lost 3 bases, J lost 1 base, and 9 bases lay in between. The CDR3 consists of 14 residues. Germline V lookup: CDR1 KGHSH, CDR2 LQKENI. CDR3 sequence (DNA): TGTGCCAGCTCACCCCAGGGAGATAACTATGGCTACACCTTC. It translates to CASSPQGDNYGYTF.

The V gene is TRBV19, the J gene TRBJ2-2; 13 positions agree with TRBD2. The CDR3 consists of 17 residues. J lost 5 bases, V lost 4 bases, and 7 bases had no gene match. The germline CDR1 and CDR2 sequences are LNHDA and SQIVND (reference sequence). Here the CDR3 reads CASSRLAGGSGTGELFF. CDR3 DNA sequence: TGTGCCAGTAGTAGACTAGCGGGAGGTTCGGGGACCGGGGAGCTGTTTTTT.

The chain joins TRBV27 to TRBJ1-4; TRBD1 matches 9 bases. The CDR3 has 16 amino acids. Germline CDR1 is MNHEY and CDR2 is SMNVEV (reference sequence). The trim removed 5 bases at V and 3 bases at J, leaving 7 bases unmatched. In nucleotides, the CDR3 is TGTGCCAGCAGTAAGACAGGGGGTTCTTCTAATGAAAAACTGTTTTTT. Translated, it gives CASSKTGGSSNEKLFF. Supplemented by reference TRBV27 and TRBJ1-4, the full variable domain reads EAQVTQNPRYLITVTGKKLTVTCSQNMNHEYMSWYRQDPGLGLRQIYYSMNVEVTDKGDVPEGYKVSRKEKRNFPLILESPSPNQTSLYFCASSKTGGSSNEKLFFGSGTQLSVL.

The CDR3 sequence: CASSLYGEKLFF. DNA for the CDR3: TGTGCCAGCAGCTTATACGGTGAAAAACTGTTTTTT. V is TRBV7-2 and J is TRBJ1-4; no firm D call. V was trimmed by 2 bases and J by 7 bases, leaving 5 bases between them. CDR3 length: 12 residues. Germline V gene sequence: CDR1 SGHTA, CDR2 FQGNSA.

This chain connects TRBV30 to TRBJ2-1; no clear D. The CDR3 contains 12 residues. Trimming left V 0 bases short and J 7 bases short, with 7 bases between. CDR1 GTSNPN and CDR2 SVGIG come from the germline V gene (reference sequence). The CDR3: CAWSVPGNEQFF. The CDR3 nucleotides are TGTGCCTGGAGTGTACCCGGGAATGAGCAGTTCTTC. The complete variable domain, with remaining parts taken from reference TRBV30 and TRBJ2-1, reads SQTIHQWPATLVQPVGSPLSLECTVEGTSNPNLYWYRQAAGRGLQLLFYSVGIGQISSEVPQNLSASRPQDRQFILSSKKLLLSDSGFYLCAWSVPGNEQFFGPGTRLTVL.

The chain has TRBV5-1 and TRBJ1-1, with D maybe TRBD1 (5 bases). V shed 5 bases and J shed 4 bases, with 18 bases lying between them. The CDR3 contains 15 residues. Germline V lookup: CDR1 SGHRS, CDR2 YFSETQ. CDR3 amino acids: CASSGLGGVRTEAFF. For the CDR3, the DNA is TGCGCCAGCAGTGGCCTCGGAGGGGTACGCACTGAAGCTTTCTTT.

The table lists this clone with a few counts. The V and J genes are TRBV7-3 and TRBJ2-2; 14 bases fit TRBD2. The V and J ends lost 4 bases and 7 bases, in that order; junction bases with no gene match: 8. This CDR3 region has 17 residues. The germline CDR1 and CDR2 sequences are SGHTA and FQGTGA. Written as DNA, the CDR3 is TGTGCCAGCAGCTCCCAGACTAGCGGGGGGGCAGGCGGGGAGCTGTTTTTT. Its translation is CASSSQTSGGAGGELFF.

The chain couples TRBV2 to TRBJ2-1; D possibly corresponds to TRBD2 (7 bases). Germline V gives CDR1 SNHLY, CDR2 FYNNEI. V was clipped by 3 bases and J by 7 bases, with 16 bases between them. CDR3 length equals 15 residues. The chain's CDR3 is CASSDLGGRRNEQFF. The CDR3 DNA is TGTGCCAGCAGTGACCTCGGGGGGCGAAGAAATGAGCAGTTCTTC.

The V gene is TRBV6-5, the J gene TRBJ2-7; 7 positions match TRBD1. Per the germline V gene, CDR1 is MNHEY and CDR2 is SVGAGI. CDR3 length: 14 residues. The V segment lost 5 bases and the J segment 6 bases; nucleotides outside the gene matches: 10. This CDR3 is CASSAVGQVGEQYF. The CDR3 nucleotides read TGTGCCAGCAGTGCCGTCGGACAGGTGGGCGAGCAGTACTTC.

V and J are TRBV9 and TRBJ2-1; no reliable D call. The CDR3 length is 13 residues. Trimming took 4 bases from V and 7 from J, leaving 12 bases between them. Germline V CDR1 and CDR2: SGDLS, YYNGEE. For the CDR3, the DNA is TGTGCCAGCAGCCCCCCTGGGGAAAATGAGCAGTTCTTC. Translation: CASSPPGENEQFF.

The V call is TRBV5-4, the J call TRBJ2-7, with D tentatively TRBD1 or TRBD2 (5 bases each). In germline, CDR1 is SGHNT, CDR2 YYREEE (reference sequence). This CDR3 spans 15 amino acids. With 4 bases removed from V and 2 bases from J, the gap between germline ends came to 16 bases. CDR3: CASSRQSQTTYEQYF. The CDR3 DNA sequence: TGTGCCAGCAGCCGACAGAGTCAGACTACCTACGAGCAGTACTTC.

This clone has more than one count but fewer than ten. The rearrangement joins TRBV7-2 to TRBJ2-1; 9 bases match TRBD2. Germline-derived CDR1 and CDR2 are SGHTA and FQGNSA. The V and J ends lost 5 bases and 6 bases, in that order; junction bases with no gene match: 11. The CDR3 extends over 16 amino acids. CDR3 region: CASSLRYSGSINEQFF. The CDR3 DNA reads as TGTGCCAGCAGCCTACGTTATAGCGGGAGTATCAATGAGCAGTTCTTC.

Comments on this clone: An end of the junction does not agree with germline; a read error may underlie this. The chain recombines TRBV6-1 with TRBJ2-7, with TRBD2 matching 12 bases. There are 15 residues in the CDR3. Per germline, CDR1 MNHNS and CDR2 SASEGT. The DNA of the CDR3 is TGTGCCAGCAGTGAAGGGGGACTAGCGGGTCTCCAAGGGTCCTTC. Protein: CASSEGGLAGLQGSF.

The CDR3: CASSEGYNEQFF. In DNA, the CDR3 is TGTGCCAGCAGTGAGGGCTACAATGAGCAGTTCTTC. This sequence joins TRBV6-1 and TRBJ2-1, with no clear D. The length of the CDR3 is 12 residues. Germline V lookup: CDR1 MNHNS, CDR2 SASEGT. V dropped 3 bases and J dropped 3 bases, with 3 bases sitting between them.

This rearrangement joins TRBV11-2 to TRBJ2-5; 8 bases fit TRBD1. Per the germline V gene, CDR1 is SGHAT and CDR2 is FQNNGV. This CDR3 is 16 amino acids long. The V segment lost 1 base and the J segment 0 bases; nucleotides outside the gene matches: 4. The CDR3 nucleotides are TGTGCCAGCAGCTTAGGGACAGGGCCGTACCAAGAGACCCAGTACTTC. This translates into CASSLGTGPYQETQYF.

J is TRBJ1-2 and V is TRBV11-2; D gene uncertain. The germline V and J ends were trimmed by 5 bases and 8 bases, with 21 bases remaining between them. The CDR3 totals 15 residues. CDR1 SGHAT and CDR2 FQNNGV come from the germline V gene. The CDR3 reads CASSDLNVGIEGYTF. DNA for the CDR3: TGTGCCAGCAGCGATCTCAATGTGGGGATAGAGGGCTACACCTTC.

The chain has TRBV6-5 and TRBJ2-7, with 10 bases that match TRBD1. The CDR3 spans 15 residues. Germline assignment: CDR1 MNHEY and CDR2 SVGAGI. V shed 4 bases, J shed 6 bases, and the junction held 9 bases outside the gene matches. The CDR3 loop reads CASSSAGTGEAEQYF. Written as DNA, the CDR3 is TGTGCCAGCAGTTCGGCCGGGACAGGGGAGGCCGAGCAGTACTTC.

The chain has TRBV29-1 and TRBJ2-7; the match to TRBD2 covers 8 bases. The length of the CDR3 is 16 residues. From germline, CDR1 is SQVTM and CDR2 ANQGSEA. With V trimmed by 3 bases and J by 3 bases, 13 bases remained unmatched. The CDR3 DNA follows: TGCAGCGTTGATGGCGGGGGGCGCGGGAGAAACTACGAGCAGTACTTC. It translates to CSVDGGGRGRNYEQYF.

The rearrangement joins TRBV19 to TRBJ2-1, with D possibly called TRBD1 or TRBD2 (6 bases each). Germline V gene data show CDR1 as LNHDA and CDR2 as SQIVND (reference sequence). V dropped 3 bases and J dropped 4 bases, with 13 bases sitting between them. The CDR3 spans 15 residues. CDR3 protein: CASSIRGDIYNEQFF. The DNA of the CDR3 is TGTGCCAGTAGTATTAGGGGGGATATTTACAATGAGCAGTTCTTC.